A selection of T cell receptor beta chains follows, all from one sample in a study of blood T cell repertoires in COVID-19. The data were produced by immunoSEQ multiplex PCR, yet TCRdb's version contains in-frame clones alone and is incomplete. The repertoire includes roughly 200,000 clones, approximately 83% of them detected once, and 3% to 4.5% sits in the top ten. The sample consisted of PBMCs or T cells enriched from blood (not recorded which). These receptors were obtained from a woman aged 35 to 49 with acute COVID-19. Each CDR3 is given with its conserved first and last residue. D genes are given only for firm matches. Not all rows give a size; the values are once, few, many and, for expanded clones, a class.

j_call: TRBJ1-5
clone_size: NA
d_call: NA
v_call: TRBV2
cdr3_aa: CASSDAYNQPQHF
cdr3_nt: TGTGCCAGCAGTGACGCCTACAATCAGCCCCAGCATTTT

j_call: TRBJ2-5
clone_size: NA
d_call: NA
v_call: TRBV7-2
cdr3_aa: CASSLRLVQETQYF
cdr3_nt: TGTGCCAGCAGCCTAAGACTAGTCCAAGAGACCCAGTACTTC

j_call: TRBJ2-3
clone_size: NA
d_call: NA
v_call: TRBV4-2
cdr3_aa: CASSREAGIADTQYF
cdr3_nt: TGTGCCAGCAGCCGTGAAGCGGGTATAGCAGATACGCAGTATTTT

j_call: TRBJ2-1
clone_size: NA
d_call: TRBD1
v_call: TRBV19
cdr3_aa: CASSYSTGFNEQFF
cdr3_nt: TGTGCCAGTAGTTACTCGACAGGGTTCAATGAGCAGTTCTTC

j_call: TRBJ1-2
clone_size: NA
d_call: NA
v_call: TRBV2
cdr3_aa: CASSGQSIYGYTF
cdr3_nt: TGTGCCAGCAGTGGACAGTCAATCTATGGCTACACCTTC

j_call: TRBJ2-7
clone_size: NA
d_call: NA
v_call: TRBV27
cdr3_aa: CASSFGLGRTYEQYF
cdr3_nt: TGTGCCAGCAGTTTTGGTTTAGGGAGGACCTACGAGCAGTACTTC

j_call: TRBJ2-1
clone_size: NA
d_call: NA
v_call: TRBV9
cdr3_aa: CASSVGQNNEQFF
cdr3_nt: TGTGCCAGCAGCGTAGGACAAAACAATGAGCAGTTCTTC

j_call: TRBJ2-2
clone_size: NA
d_call: NA
v_call: TRBV3-1/TRBV3-2
cdr3_aa: CASRWGETGELFF
cdr3_nt: TGTGCCAGCAGGTGGGGGGAGACCGGGGAGCTGTTTTTT

j_call: TRBJ1-4
clone_size: NA
d_call: NA
v_call: TRBV28
cdr3_aa: CASSLPTLESEKLFF
cdr3_nt: TGTGCCAGCAGTCTTCCCACTTTAGAAAGTGAAAAACTGTTTTTT

j_call: TRBJ2-1
clone_size: once
d_call: TRBD2
v_call: TRBV6-4
cdr3_aa: CASSDRISGTSNEQFF
cdr3_nt: TGTGCCAGCAGTGACAGGATTAGCGGGACCTCCAATGAGCAGTTCTTC

j_call: TRBJ1-1
clone_size: NA
d_call: NA
v_call: TRBV10-3
cdr3_aa: CAIGGGEEAFF
cdr3_nt: TGTGCCATCGGGGGGGGAGAAGAAGCTTTCTTT

j_call: TRBJ2-1
clone_size: NA
d_call: TRBD2
v_call: TRBV7-2
cdr3_aa: CASSFDSGSRNEQFF
cdr3_nt: TGTGCCAGCAGCTTTGACAGCGGGAGCAGAAATGAGCAGTTCTTC

j_call: TRBJ2-1
clone_size: NA
d_call: TRBD2
v_call: TRBV5-5
cdr3_aa: CASSPYTSGSYNEQFF
cdr3_nt: TGTGCCAGCAGCCCGTACACTAGCGGGAGCTACAATGAGCAGTTCTTC

j_call: TRBJ1-5
clone_size: NA
d_call: TRBD1
v_call: TRBV5-6
cdr3_aa: CASSIGTGDSNQPQHF
cdr3_nt: TGTGCCAGCAGCATCGGGACAGGGGATAGCAATCAGCCCCAGCATTTT

j_call: TRBJ1-3
clone_size: NA
d_call: NA
v_call: TRBV19
cdr3_aa: CATKGADSGNTIYF
cdr3_nt: TGTGCCACTAAAGGGGCGGACTCTGGAAACACCATATATTTT

j_call: TRBJ1-2
clone_size: NA
d_call: TRBD1
v_call: TRBV27
cdr3_aa: CASRRQGDGYTF
cdr3_nt: TGTGCCAGCAGACGACAGGGAGATGGCTACACCTTC

j_call: TRBJ1-2
clone_size: NA
d_call: NA
v_call: TRBV19
cdr3_aa: CASSIAGSRAYGYTF
cdr3_nt: TGTGCCAGTAGTATAGCGGGGTCACGGGCCTATGGCTACACCTTC

j_call: TRBJ2-1
clone_size: NA
d_call: TRBD2
v_call: TRBV13
cdr3_aa: CASSPKAGREGLSYNEQFF
cdr3_nt: TGTGCCAGCAGTCCAAAGGCTGGACGGGAGGGCCTCTCCTACAATGAGCAGTTCTTC

j_call: TRBJ2-7
clone_size: few
d_call: TRBD2
v_call: TRBV29-1
cdr3_aa: CSVGGTSGTTYEQYF
cdr3_nt: TGCAGCGTTGGGGGGACTAGCGGGACCACTTACGAGCAGTACTTC

j_call: TRBJ2-1
clone_size: NA
d_call: NA
v_call: TRBV18
cdr3_aa: CASSYGRGNEQFF
cdr3_nt: TGTGCCAGCTCTTACGGGAGAGGCAATGAGCAGTTCTTC

j_call: TRBJ2-5
clone_size: NA
d_call: NA
v_call: TRBV2
cdr3_aa: CASNGGSETQYF
cdr3_nt: TGTGCCAGTAACGGGGGTTCAGAGACCCAGTACTTC

j_call: TRBJ2-2
clone_size: NA
d_call: NA
v_call: TRBV7-2
cdr3_aa: CASTSWEPPGELFF
cdr3_nt: TGTGCCAGCACGTCGTGGGAGCCACCCGGGGAGCTGTTTTTT

j_call: TRBJ1-6
clone_size: NA
d_call: NA
v_call: TRBV7-2
cdr3_aa: CASSLQDSPLHF
cdr3_nt: TGTGCCAGCAGCTTACAGGACTCTCCCCTCCACTTT

j_call: TRBJ2-1
clone_size: NA
d_call: NA
v_call: TRBV28
cdr3_aa: CASSLTGQYNEQFF
cdr3_nt: TGTGCCAGCAGTTTAACGGGACAATACAATGAGCAGTTCTTC

j_call: TRBJ2-7
clone_size: NA
d_call: TRBD1
v_call: TRBV28
cdr3_aa: CASFSGTGYEQYF
cdr3_nt: TGTGCCAGCTTCTCCGGGACAGGCTACGAGCAGTACTTC

j_call: TRBJ2-7
clone_size: few
d_call: TRBD2
v_call: TRBV2
cdr3_aa: CASRGLAASKEQYF
cdr3_nt: TGTGCCAGCAGGGGACTAGCGGCCTCTAAAGAGCAGTACTTC

j_call: TRBJ2-2
clone_size: NA
d_call: TRBD2
v_call: TRBV6-4
cdr3_aa: CASSDSGLAGVGELFF
cdr3_nt: TGTGCCAGCAGTGACTCTGGGCTAGCGGGAGTCGGGGAGCTGTTTTTT

j_call: TRBJ2-2
clone_size: NA
d_call: NA
v_call: TRBV7-9
cdr3_aa: CASSWAKYKTTGELFF
cdr3_nt: TGTGCCAGCAGCTGGGCGAAATATAAGACCACCGGGGAGCTGTTTTTT

j_call: TRBJ1-1
clone_size: NA
d_call: NA
v_call: TRBV27
cdr3_aa: CASSLVGGVRTNTEAFF
cdr3_nt: TGTGCCAGCAGTTTAGTTGGGGGCGTTAGAACTAACACTGAAGCTTTCTTT

j_call: TRBJ2-2
clone_size: NA
d_call: TRBD1
v_call: TRBV29-1
cdr3_aa: CSVVDRGTGELFF
cdr3_nt: TGCAGCGTTGTGGACAGGGGCACCGGGGAGCTGTTTTTT

j_call: TRBJ2-7
clone_size: once
d_call: TRBD2
v_call: TRBV19
cdr3_aa: CASKLGGGEQYF
cdr3_nt: TGTGCCAGTAAACTCGGGGGGGGCGAGCAGTACTTC

j_call: TRBJ1-5
clone_size: NA
d_call: TRBD1
v_call: TRBV7-9
cdr3_aa: CASVGTGEQPQHF
cdr3_nt: TGTGCCAGCGTGGGGACAGGAGAGCAGCCCCAGCATTTT

j_call: TRBJ1-1
clone_size: NA
d_call: NA
v_call: TRBV10-3
cdr3_aa: CAISVERDGTEAFF
cdr3_nt: TGTGCCATCAGTGTTGAGCGAGACGGCACTGAAGCTTTCTTT

j_call: TRBJ2-7
clone_size: NA
d_call: TRBD2
v_call: TRBV29-1
cdr3_aa: CSVGTSGRFLLSEQYF
cdr3_nt: TGCAGCGTTGGGACTAGCGGGAGGTTCCTCTTGTCTGAGCAGTACTTC

j_call: TRBJ2-5
clone_size: NA
d_call: TRBD1
v_call: TRBV19
cdr3_aa: CASSMGDRARIGETQYF
cdr3_nt: TGTGCCAGTAGTATGGGGGACAGGGCTCGGATAGGAGAGACCCAGTACTTC

j_call: TRBJ2-1
clone_size: once
d_call: TRBD2
v_call: TRBV7-9
cdr3_aa: CASSSGLANHEQFF
cdr3_nt: TGTGCCAGCAGCTCGGGACTAGCGAACCATGAGCAGTTCTTC

j_call: TRBJ2-5
clone_size: NA
d_call: NA
v_call: TRBV14
cdr3_aa: CASSQDIGLTLKQETQYF
cdr3_nt: TGTGCCAGCAGCCAAGATATAGGTCTGACTTTGAAGCAAGAGACCCAGTACTTC

j_call: TRBJ2-5
clone_size: NA
d_call: NA
v_call: TRBV20-1
cdr3_aa: CSAEPTETQYF
cdr3_nt: TGCAGTGCCGAACCTACGGAGACCCAGTACTTC

j_call: TRBJ2-3
clone_size: many
d_call: TRBD2
v_call: TRBV7-9
cdr3_aa: CASGGGASRWGRTDTQYF
cdr3_nt: TGTGCCAGCGGCGGGGGGGCTTCCCGATGGGGTCGCACAGATACGCAGTATTTT

j_call: TRBJ1-1
clone_size: NA
d_call: NA
v_call: TRBV19
cdr3_aa: CAILNGGTEAFF
cdr3_nt: TGTGCCATCCTTAACGGAGGCACTGAAGCTTTCTTT

j_call: TRBJ1-2
clone_size: NA
d_call: TRBD1
v_call: TRBV28
cdr3_aa: CASRGQGEVYGYTF
cdr3_nt: TGTGCCAGCAGGGGACAGGGGGAGGTTTATGGCTACACCTTC

j_call: TRBJ1-6
clone_size: NA
d_call: NA
v_call: TRBV7-3
cdr3_aa: CASSLGRGSPLHF
cdr3_nt: TGTGCCAGCAGCTTAGGCAGGGGTTCACCCCTCCACTTT

j_call: TRBJ2-3
clone_size: few
d_call: TRBD1
v_call: TRBV5-1
cdr3_aa: CASSLQGPTDTQYF
cdr3_nt: TGCGCCAGCAGCTTACAGGGGCCCACAGATACGCAGTATTTT

j_call: TRBJ2-7
clone_size: NA
d_call: NA
v_call: TRBV14
cdr3_aa: CASSQTGNPSSDF
cdr3_nt: TGTGCCAGCAGCCAAACCGGGAACCCTAGCTCGGACTTC

j_call: TRBJ2-2
clone_size: NA
d_call: TRBD2
v_call: TRBV27
cdr3_aa: CASSLFGTSGSPNTGELFF
cdr3_nt: TGTGCCAGCAGTTTATTTGGGACTAGCGGGAGTCCGAACACCGGGGAGCTGTTTTTT

j_call: TRBJ2-1
clone_size: NA
d_call: NA
v_call: TRBV7-3
cdr3_aa: CASSLTVASPEQFF
cdr3_nt: TGTGCCAGCAGCTTAACGGTTGCTAGCCCCGAGCAGTTCTTC

j_call: TRBJ1-1
clone_size: NA
d_call: TRBD1
v_call: TRBV27
cdr3_aa: CASLRGQGFTEAFF
cdr3_nt: TGTGCCAGTCTACGAGGACAGGGTTTCACTGAAGCTTTCTTT

j_call: TRBJ1-6
clone_size: NA
d_call: NA
v_call: TRBV27
cdr3_aa: CASSLSGTTPLHF
cdr3_nt: TGTGCCAGCAGTTTATCCGGGACTACACCCCTCCACTTT

j_call: TRBJ1-4
clone_size: many
d_call: NA
v_call: TRBV5-1
cdr3_aa: CASSLTQTNEKLFF
cdr3_nt: TGCGCCAGCAGCTTGACCCAGACTAATGAAAAACTGTTTTTT

j_call: TRBJ1-1
clone_size: NA
d_call: TRBD1
v_call: TRBV9
cdr3_aa: CASRVGTGERTEAFF
cdr3_nt: TGTGCCAGCAGGGTTGGGACAGGGGAAAGGACTGAAGCTTTCTTT

j_call: TRBJ1-3
clone_size: once
d_call: TRBD1
v_call: TRBV9
cdr3_aa: CASSLPRQGSSGNTIYF
cdr3_nt: TGTGCCAGCAGCTTGCCTCGACAGGGGAGCTCTGGAAACACCATATATTTT

j_call: TRBJ1-1
clone_size: many
d_call: TRBD1
v_call: TRBV25-1
cdr3_aa: CASSQPGTENTEAFF
cdr3_nt: TGTGCCAGCAGTCAGCCCGGGACAGAGAACACTGAAGCTTTCTTT

j_call: TRBJ2-3
clone_size: NA
d_call: NA
v_call: TRBV2
cdr3_aa: CASSRTVTSTDTQYF
cdr3_nt: TGTGCCAGCAGCCGGACAGTCACTAGCACAGATACGCAGTATTTT

j_call: TRBJ1-2
clone_size: NA
d_call: TRBD1
v_call: TRBV28
cdr3_aa: CASRATGSYGYTF
cdr3_nt: TGTGCCAGCAGGGCGACAGGGAGTTATGGCTACACCTTC

j_call: TRBJ2-5
clone_size: NA
d_call: TRBD1
v_call: TRBV24-1
cdr3_aa: CATSDLGTGEWETQYF
cdr3_nt: TGTGCCACCAGTGATTTAGGGACAGGGGAATGGGAGACCCAGTACTTC

j_call: TRBJ2-1
clone_size: NA
d_call: NA
v_call: TRBV7-9
cdr3_aa: CASSLGGTQGYYNEQFF
cdr3_nt: TGTGCCAGCAGCTTAGGTGGCACTCAGGGGTACTACAATGAGCAGTTCTTC

j_call: TRBJ2-6
clone_size: NA
d_call: NA
v_call: TRBV5-1
cdr3_aa: CASSLPGANVLTF
cdr3_nt: TGCGCCAGCAGCCTACCTGGGGCCAACGTCCTGACTTTC

j_call: TRBJ2-3
clone_size: NA
d_call: TRBD1
v_call: TRBV9
cdr3_aa: CASSARTGGWGTDTQYF
cdr3_nt: TGTGCCAGCAGCGCCCGGACAGGGGGTTGGGGGACAGATACGCAGTATTTT

j_call: TRBJ2-7
clone_size: NA
d_call: TRBD2
v_call: TRBV27
cdr3_aa: CASSFTGTSPMEQYF
cdr3_nt: TGTGCCAGCAGTTTTACCGGGACTAGCCCTATGGAGCAGTACTTC

j_call: TRBJ2-7
clone_size: NA
d_call: NA
v_call: TRBV28
cdr3_aa: CASRTGGHFTYEQYF
cdr3_nt: TGTGCCAGCAGGACTGGGGGACACTTTACCTACGAGCAGTACTTC